The clone carrying this T cell receptor (beta chain) came up many times. What it binds is unknown. The authors incorporated unique molecular identifiers into the TCR beta cDNA libraries. TCRdb analysed the PCR reads with MiXCR anew, one entry per CDR3 protein. The table shows 180,000 or so distinct CDR3 sequences, with over 25% occurring only once. The sample belongs to a study of post-analysis software for immune sequencing data. Study at large: Disease courses included relapsing-remitting, secondary progressive and progressive-relapsing multiple sclerosis. Study-wide results and limits: Compared with controls, patients had more of about 5 TRBV segments, including TRBV5-6, TRBV5-1 and TRBV20-1. Samples prepared in the same batch strongly co-clustered by F measure. Diversity measured as normalized Chao1 was significantly lower in multiple sclerosis patients than in controls.

The junction had 6 bases not matched to a gene; V was cut back by 4 bases and J by 0 bases. Germline loops: CDR1 DFQATT, CDR2 SNEGSKA (reference sequence). The CDR3 loop spans 14 amino acids. Material: blood. This TCR was recovered from a girl aged 2-17 years with multiple sclerosis. This chain uses TRBV20-1 with TRBJ2-7, with TRBD1 matching over 7 bases. The CDR3 protein is CSATRDSSSYEQYF. CDR3 nucleotide sequence: TGCAGTGCTACCCGGGACAGCAGCTCCTACGAGCAGTACTTC.